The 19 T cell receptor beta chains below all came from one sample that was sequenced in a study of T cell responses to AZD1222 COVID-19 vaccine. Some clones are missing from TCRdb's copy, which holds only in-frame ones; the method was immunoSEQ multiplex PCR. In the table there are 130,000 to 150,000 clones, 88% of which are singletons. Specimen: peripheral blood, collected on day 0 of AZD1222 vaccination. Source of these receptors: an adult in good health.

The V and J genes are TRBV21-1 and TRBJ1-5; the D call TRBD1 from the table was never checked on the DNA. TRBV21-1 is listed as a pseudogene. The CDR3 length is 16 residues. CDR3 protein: CASSPKMTSSNQPQHF. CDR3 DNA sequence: TGTGCCAGCAGCCCAAAGATGACATCCAGCAATCAGCCCCAGCATTTT.

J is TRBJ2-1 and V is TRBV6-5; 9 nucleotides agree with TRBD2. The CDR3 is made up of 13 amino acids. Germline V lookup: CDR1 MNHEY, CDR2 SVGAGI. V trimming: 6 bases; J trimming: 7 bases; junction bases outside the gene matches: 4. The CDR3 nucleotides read TGTGCCAGCAGAAATGGACTAGCGAATGAGCAGTTCTTC. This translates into CASRNGLANEQFF.

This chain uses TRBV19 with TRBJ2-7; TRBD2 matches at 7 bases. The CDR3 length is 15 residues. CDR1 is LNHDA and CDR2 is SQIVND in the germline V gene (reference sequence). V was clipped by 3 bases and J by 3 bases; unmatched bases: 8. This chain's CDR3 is CASSIGLAELYEQYF. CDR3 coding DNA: TGTGCCAGTAGTATTGGCCTAGCGGAGCTCTACGAGCAGTACTTC.

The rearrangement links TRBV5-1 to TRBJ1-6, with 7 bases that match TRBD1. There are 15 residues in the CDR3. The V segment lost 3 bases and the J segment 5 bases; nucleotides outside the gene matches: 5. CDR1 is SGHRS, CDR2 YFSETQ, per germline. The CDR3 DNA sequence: TGCGCCAGCAGCTCGGGGACAGCAGATAATTCACCCCTCCACTTT. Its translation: CASSSGTADNSPLHF. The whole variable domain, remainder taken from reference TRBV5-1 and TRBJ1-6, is KAGVTQTPRYLIKTRGQQVTLSCSPISGHRSVSWYQQTPGQGLQFLFEYFSETQRNKGNFPGRFSGRQFSNSRSEMNVSTLELGDSALYLCASSSGTADNSPLHFGNGTRLTVT.

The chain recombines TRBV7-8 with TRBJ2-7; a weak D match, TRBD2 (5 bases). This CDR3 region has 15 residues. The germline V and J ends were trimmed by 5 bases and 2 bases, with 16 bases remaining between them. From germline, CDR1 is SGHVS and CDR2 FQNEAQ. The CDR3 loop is CASSRGRTGPYEQYF. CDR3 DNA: TGTGCCAGCAGCCGTGGCCGGACTGGACCCTACGAGCAGTACTTC.

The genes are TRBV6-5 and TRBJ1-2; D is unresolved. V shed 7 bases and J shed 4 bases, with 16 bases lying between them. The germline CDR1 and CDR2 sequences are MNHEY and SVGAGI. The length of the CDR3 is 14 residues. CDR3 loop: CASMSQDHLYGYTF. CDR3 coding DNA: TGTGCCAGCATGAGCCAGGACCACCTCTATGGCTACACCTTC.

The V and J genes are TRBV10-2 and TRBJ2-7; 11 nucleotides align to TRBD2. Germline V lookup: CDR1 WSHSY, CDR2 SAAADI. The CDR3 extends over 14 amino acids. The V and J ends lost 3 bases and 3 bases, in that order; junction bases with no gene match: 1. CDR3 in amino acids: CASSELAGDYEQYF. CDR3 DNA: TGCGCCAGCAGTGAACTAGCGGGAGACTACGAGCAGTACTTC.

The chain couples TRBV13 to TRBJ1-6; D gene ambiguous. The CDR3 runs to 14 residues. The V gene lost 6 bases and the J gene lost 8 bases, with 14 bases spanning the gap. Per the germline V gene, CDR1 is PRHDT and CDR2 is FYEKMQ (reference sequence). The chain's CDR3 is CASSPPGGHSPLHF. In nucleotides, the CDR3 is TGTGCCAGCAGTCCCCCGGGAGGGCATTCACCCCTCCACTTT.

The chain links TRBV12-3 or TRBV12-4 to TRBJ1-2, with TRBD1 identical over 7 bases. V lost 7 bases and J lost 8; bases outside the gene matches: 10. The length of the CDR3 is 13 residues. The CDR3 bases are TGTGCCAGCACTTCCGGGACAGCAGGCGGCTACACCTTC. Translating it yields CASTSGTAGGYTF.

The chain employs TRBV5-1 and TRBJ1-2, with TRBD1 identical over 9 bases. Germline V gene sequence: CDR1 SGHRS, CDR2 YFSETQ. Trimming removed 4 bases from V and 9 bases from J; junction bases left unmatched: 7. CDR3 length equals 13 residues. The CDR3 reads CASSGGTGSSYTF. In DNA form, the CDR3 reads TGCGCCAGCAGCGGCGGGACAGGGAGTAGCTACACCTTC.

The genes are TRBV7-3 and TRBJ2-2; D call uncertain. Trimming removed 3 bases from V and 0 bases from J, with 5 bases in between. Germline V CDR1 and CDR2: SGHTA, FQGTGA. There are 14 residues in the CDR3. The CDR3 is CASSFGANTGELFF. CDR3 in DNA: TGTGCCAGCAGCTTTGGAGCGAACACCGGGGAGCTGTTTTTT.

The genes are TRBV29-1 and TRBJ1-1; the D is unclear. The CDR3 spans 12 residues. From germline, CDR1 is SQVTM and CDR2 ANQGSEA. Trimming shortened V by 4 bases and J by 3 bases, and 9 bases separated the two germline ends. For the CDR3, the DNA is TGCAGCGTTGCGGGGTGGTACACTGAAGCTTTCTTT. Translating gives CSVAGWYTEAFF.

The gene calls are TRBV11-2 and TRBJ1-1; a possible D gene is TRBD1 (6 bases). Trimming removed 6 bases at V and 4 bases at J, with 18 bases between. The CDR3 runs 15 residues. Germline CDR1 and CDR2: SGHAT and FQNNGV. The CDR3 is CASREGQGRTTEAFF. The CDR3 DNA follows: TGTGCCAGCAGGGAGGGGCAGGGGCGGACCACTGAAGCTTTCTTT.

The CDR3 DNA reads TGTGCCAGCAGCTTCCCGGGACAGCGGCGCGGGGAGCTGTTTTTT. As protein: CASSFPGQRRGELFF. This chain connects TRBV11-2 to TRBJ2-2; 7 bases are shared with TRBD1. The ends lost 3 bases at V and 7 bases at J; junction bases unmatched: 8. The CDR3 length is 15 residues. Germline V gives CDR1 SGHAT, CDR2 FQNNGV.

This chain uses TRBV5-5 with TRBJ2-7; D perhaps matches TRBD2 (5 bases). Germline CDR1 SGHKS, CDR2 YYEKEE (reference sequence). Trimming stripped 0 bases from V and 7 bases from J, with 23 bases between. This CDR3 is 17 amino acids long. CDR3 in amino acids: CASSLAILSTFSGEQYF. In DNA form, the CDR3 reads TGTGCCAGCAGCTTGGCCATTTTGTCGACTTTCTCGGGGGAGCAGTACTTC.

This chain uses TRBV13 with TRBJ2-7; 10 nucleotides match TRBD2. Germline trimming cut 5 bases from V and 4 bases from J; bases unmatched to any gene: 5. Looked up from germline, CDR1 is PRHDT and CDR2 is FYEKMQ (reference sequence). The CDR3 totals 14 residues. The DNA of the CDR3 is TGTGCCAGCAGCAACGGAGCGGGAGGGTACGAGCAGTACTTC. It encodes CASSNGAGGYEQYF.

CDR3 residues: CASSLAGNGNQPQHF. CDR3 sequence (DNA): TGTGCCAGCAGCTTAGCGGGGAACGGCAATCAGCCCCAGCATTTT. The J gene is TRBJ1-5, the V gene TRBV7-8, with D unclear. The CDR3 is 15 amino acids. Trimming cost V 0 bases and J 2 bases, with 8 bases left between them. Germline V CDR1 and CDR2: SGHVS, FQNEAQ.

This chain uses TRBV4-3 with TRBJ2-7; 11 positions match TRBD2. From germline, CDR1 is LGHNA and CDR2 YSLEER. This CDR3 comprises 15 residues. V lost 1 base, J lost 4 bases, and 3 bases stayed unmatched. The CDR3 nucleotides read TGCGCCAGCAGCCAAGTAACTAGCGGGAGTTACGAGCAGTACTTC. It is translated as CASSQVTSGSYEQYF.

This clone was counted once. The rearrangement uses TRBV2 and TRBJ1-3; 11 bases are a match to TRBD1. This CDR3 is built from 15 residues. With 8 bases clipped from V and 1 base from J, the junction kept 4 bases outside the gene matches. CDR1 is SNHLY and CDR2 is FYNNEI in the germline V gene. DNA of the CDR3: TGTGCCAGCGACGGACAGGGGGCATCTGGAAACACCATATATTTT. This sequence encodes CASDGQGASGNTIYF.